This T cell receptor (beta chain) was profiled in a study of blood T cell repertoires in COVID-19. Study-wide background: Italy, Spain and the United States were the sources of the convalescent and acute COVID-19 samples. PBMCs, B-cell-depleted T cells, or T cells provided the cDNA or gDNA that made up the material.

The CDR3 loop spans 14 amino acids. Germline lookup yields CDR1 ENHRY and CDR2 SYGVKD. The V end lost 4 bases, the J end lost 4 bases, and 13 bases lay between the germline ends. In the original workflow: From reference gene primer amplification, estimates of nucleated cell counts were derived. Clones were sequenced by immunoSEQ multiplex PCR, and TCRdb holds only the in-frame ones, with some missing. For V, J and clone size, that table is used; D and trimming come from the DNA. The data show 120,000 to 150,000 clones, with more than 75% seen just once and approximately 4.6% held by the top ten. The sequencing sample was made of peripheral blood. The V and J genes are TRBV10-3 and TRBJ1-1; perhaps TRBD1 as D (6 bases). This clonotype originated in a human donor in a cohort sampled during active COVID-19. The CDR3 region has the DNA TGTGCCATCAGTGCGGGGGGGCGGGGCACTGAAGCTTTCTTT. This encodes CAISAGGRGTEAFF.